Here is one T cell receptor beta chain with its context. Its specificity is not known. Both 60 Vbeta primers and 13 Jbeta primers went into the PCR. Some clones are missing from TCRdb's copy, which holds only in-frame ones; the method was immunoSEQ multiplex PCR. The repertoire consists of over 80,000 clones, with around 73% occurring once and the leading ten covering under 4.5%. This sample was taken from a study of cytomegalovirus exposure and HLA in healthy donors. Points from the study as a whole: On later analysis, the bulk of CMV-associated TCR beta chains appeared to be HLA-restricted. The authors confirmed in vitro that a few CMV-associated chains were specific for CMV antigens.

Germline loops: CDR1 GTSNPN, CDR2 SVGIG (reference sequence). The V end lost 5 bases, the J end lost 1 base, and 11 bases lay between the germline ends. This CDR3 contains 14 residues. The rearrangement links TRBV30 to TRBJ1-4, with D possibly being TRBD1 (6 bases). Sequencing was performed on PBMCs. The source of this sequence is a man aged 40-49 years in good health and CMV-seronegative. The CDR3 region has the DNA TGTGCCTGGGATCCGGGACAAACTAATGAAAAACTGTTTTTT. Translated, it gives CAWDPGQTNEKLFF.